This TCR beta chain was recorded in a study of cytomegalovirus exposure and HLA in healthy donors. Whole-study context: A prior analysis found 117 million unique TCR beta sequences from around 180 million T cells. Regarding the study as a whole: In a later analysis, TCR beta V- and J-gene trimming showed a link to a missense DCLRE1C variant. The records held CMV serostatus as the only immune exposure information. There were reportedly fewer N-insertions in an Asian-associated ancestry cluster than the roughly 610-donor mean, in a later analysis.

The PCR had 60 Vbeta and 13 Jbeta primers. Clones were sequenced by immunoSEQ multiplex PCR, and TCRdb holds only the in-frame ones, with some missing. Altogether approximately 110,000 clones are present, 70% being singletons, with the ten largest covering just over 8.5%. The germline CDR1 and CDR2 sequences are MDHEN and SYDVKM. The CDR3 is 14 residues long. The ends were cut back, 4 bases at V and 3 bases at J, with 12 bases in the middle. This clone was counted only a few times. The antigen is undetermined. The source is a man aged 30-40 years in good health and CMV-seropositive. Sequenced sample: PBMCs. The chain has TRBV28 and TRBJ1-1; tentatively, D is TRBD1 (5 bases). The CDR3, as DNA: TGTGCCAGCAGTTACCCCGGGGGGGACACTGAAGCTTTCTTT. It translates to CASSYPGGDTEAFF.